This TCR beta chain was recorded in a study of shared clonotypes between healthy human individuals. Those who donated were healthy HIV-negative adults, with no recent acute infections or vaccinations reported. The data were produced by immunoSEQ multiplex PCR, yet TCRdb's version contains in-frame clones alone and is incomplete. The repertoire holds 2 million or so clones, with roughly 95% as singletons. The sample comprised naive CD4+ T cells sorted from blood. Subset reported: CD45RA+ positively selected. The TCR comes from a man younger than 35 in good health.

The CDR3 nucleotides read TGTGCCAGCAGGAAAGGGACAGGGCGAGGGGAAGCTTTCTTT. Translated: CASRKGTGRGEAFF. The rearrangement joins TRBV6-5 to TRBJ1-1; 9 nucleotides match TRBD1. The J segment lost 8 bases and the V segment lost 6 bases, leaving 10 bases of the junction unmatched. Germline-derived CDR1 and CDR2 are MNHEY and SVGAGI. The CDR3 is 14 amino acids.